This T cell receptor (beta chain) came from a study of OX40 agonist ivuxolimab in advanced cancers. Study context: Cancers in dose escalation were hepatocellular, melanoma, renal cell and head and neck.

The V end lost 3 bases, the J end lost 0 bases, and 14 bases lay between the germline ends. The CDR3 length is 15 residues. The germline V gene has CDR1 GTSNPN and CDR2 SVGIG (reference sequence). Sequenced by immunoSEQ multiplex PCR; TCRdb stores in-frame clones only, minus some. The table lists around 20,000 clones, around 74% of them singletons, with 26% in the top ten. The receptor comes from an adult with an advanced solid tumor such as melanoma, head and neck, liver or kidney cancer. The chain carries TRBV30 and TRBJ1-1; a possible D gene is TRBD1 (5 bases). The source was CD4+ or CD8+ T cells sorted from blood, collected in a trial of the OX40 agonist ivuxolimab. The CDR3, as DNA: TGTGCCTGGAGAGCCCCGGGACTCATGAACACTGAAGCTTTCTTT. It encodes CAWRAPGLMNTEAFF.